This T cell receptor beta chain is drawn from a study of shared clonotypes between healthy human individuals (dated by TCRdb to the early 2020s). As for the study more broadly: Three men and two women, aged 18 to 49 years, made up the cohort. To estimate repertoire size and how much clonotypes are shared between individuals, the study performed deep sequencing of blood TCR repertoires from five healthy adults. Leukapheresis yielded between about 0.85 and 9.5 billion PBMCs per donor. To increase sequencing depth and limit assay-specific biases, different laboratories used diverse techniques to prepare libraries and sequence TCR repertoires. For each donor, CD4 naive and CD4 memory were each given three plates, CD8 naive was given two plates, and CD8 memory was given one plate.

Broad study findings and their caveats: Incomplete sequencing was indicated by rarefaction of sorted-subset datasets, despite the large sequencing depth. Larger estimated clonotype richness was generally found for naive subsets than for memory subsets. Sampling was restricted to blood, and TCR repertoires in tissues likely differ from the TCR repertoires found in blood. Pairwise subsampling led to the expectation that sequencing depth would affect the degree of clonotype sharing among donors. When a handful of donors were compared, the shared fraction of clonotypes was around 5% for naive CD4, around 4% for naive CD8, about 2.4% for memory CD4, and less than 0.5% for memory CD8. The genetic and exposure-history diversity represented was limited by the small number of donors. Higher generation probabilities were observed for clonotypes shared by all four sorted-subset donors than for non-shared clonotypes.

Using the deep immunoSEQ assay, TCR CDR3 regions were amplified from genomic DNA by multiplex PCR. Extracted genomic DNA from each cell subset was distributed evenly across all wells of several immunoSEQ 96-well plates, and each plate was treated as a replicate. For sorted subsets, around 0.2 ug of genomic DNA, equivalent to 25,000 to 35,000 T cell genomes, went into each replicate PCR. Purified libraries were quantified with a Qubit 3.0 fluorometer, sized on a Bioanalyzer 2100, and re-quantified with the KAPA Library Quantification kit. A separate single-read 150-cycle Illumina NextSeq 550 flow cell was used to sequence each immunoSEQ 96-well plate. On the authors' methods: Because the immunoSEQ output held only junctional sequences and lacked quality scores, the filtering could not match the filtering applied to full-length reads. To assign V/J genes and CDR3, sequences were annotated against IMGT germline references using PyIR, a Python wrapper for IgBLAST v1.9. Reads with weak V/J assignments (E-value above 1e-6), missing CDR3, stop codons, out-of-frame junctions, or ambiguous translated residues were removed. V3J clonotypes were defined as sequences sharing the same inferred V gene, J gene, and CDR3 amino acid sequence. To compute the percentage overlap between repertoires, the number of shared unique clonotypes was divided by the size of the smaller repertoire. Richness of each repertoire was evaluated using RTK rarefaction, the Chao1 estimator, and Recon v2.1 estimates of unobserved clonotypes. Generation probabilities for all TCRbeta clonotypes obtained by the gDNA method from a handful of donors were computed using OLGA. As stored in TCRdb, this immuneACCESS dataset retains in-frame rearrangements with V and J assigned. A fraction of the clones does not appear; measured against another copy, unresolved V genes explain less than half of the discrepancy, and the remainder lacks a known reason. V and J calls and clone size are as listed in that table; D and trimming were resolved from the DNA. The sample table contains 2.3 million or so clones; only one count was recorded for 90% to 95% of them. 0.39% of the sample comes from the top ten.

The donors were healthy, HIV-negative adults who had no recently reported acute infections or vaccinations. Only Caucasian adults living in Nashville, Tennessee, USA were represented among the donors. CD4+ T cells were enriched by magnetic negative selection, after which naive cells were positively selected on CD45RA and the negative fraction was taken as the memory subset. Blood was obtained by leukapheresis, after which PBMCs were separated by Ficoll-Histopaque density gradient centrifugation and cryopreserved in liquid nitrogen vapor phase. Purity and quantity of every magnetically sorted T cell population were checked by analytical flow cytometry. From each sorted fraction, genomic DNA was isolated and quantified by UV absorbance on a Nanodrop 2000c. V is shortened by 6 bases, J by 2 bases, and the region joining them spans 10 bases. The CDR3 runs 13 amino acids, cysteine and phenylalanine included. Only the CDR3 DNA stays, 39 bases, in frame from base 1. Based on the germline V gene, the CDR1 and CDR2 sequences are SNHLY and FYNNEI.

In its sample, this clone was seen once. Its target antigen remains unknown. No qualities accompany the bases; no much larger clone lies one base away. The sample taken for sequencing was naive CD4+ T cells from PBMCs. What this sample's cell subset or site label stands for: CD45RA+ positively selected. The rearranged chain carries TRBV2 and TRBJ1-2; TRBD1 is a weak D gene call, 6 bases matching. The TCR was taken from a man between 18 and 35 years old in good health. Some clones in this sample may be carry-over from other donors' samples. The CDR3 here reads CASRGTRNYGYTF. The nucleotide sequence reads as follows: TGTGCCAGCAGGGGGACAAGAAACTATGGCTACACCTTC. The full variable domain, with segments outside the CDR3 supplied by the reference TRBV2 and TRBJ1-2 proteins, appears as EPEVTQTPSHQVTQMGQEVILRCVPISNHLYFYWYRQILGQKVEFLVSFYNNEISEKSEIFDDQFSVERPDGSNFTLKIRSTKLEDSAMYFCASRGTRNYGYTFGSGTRLTVV.